A selection of T cell receptor beta chains follows, all from one sample in a study of blood T cell repertoires in COVID-19. Measured with immunoSEQ multiplex PCR; TCRdb has only the in-frame clones, and not every one. The table shows nearly 200,000 clones, with around 81% occurring only once. The sample taken for sequencing was peripheral blood. The receptors were sampled from a man aged 55 to 69 with COVID-19, enrolled during active disease. Each CDR3 is given without its conserved first and last residue. Fields, in order: J gene, D gene, V gene, CDR3 protein. The D gene is left open where the match is weak.

>TRBJ2-7|NA|TRBV15
ATSSPQPPYEQY
>TRBJ1-2|NA|TRBV5-4
ASSLPPSLGYT
>TRBJ2-2|NA|TRBV7-2
ASNRAVRTGELF
>TRBJ1-1|NA|TRBV5-1
ASSLATRPPEAF
>TRBJ2-7|TRBD1|TRBV7-6
ASSPSGTGRYEQY
>TRBJ2-7|TRBD1|TRBV28
ASSKRDRLSYEQY
>TRBJ1-2|NA|TRBV15
ATSGPGRGGYT
>TRBJ1-1|TRBD1|TRBV5-4
ASSWGRGQSTEAF
>TRBJ2-1|TRBD1|TRBV7-9
ASSFRTGSYNEQF
>TRBJ1-1|NA|TRBV27
ASRSRAQRAEAF
>TRBJ1-1|NA|TRBV7-8
ASSLEAGELNTEAF
>TRBJ1-6|NA|TRBV7-8
ASSLAARLSPLH
>TRBJ1-6|NA|TRBV3-1/TRBV3-2
ASSLKAGNSPLH
>TRBJ1-1|NA|TRBV28
ASSLRMGGRVNTEAF
>TRBJ1-2|NA|TRBV25-1
ASSSTVRGYT
>TRBJ2-7|TRBD2|TRBV9
ASSFTGTSHEQY
>TRBJ2-5|TRBD2|TRBV5-8
ASNPGLAGDDQY
>TRBJ1-1|NA|TRBV5-1
ASSLGRTDTEAF
>TRBJ2-3|TRBD1|TRBV7-9
ASSATGETQY
>TRBJ1-2|TRBD1|TRBV28
ASSFSGRGLGYT
>TRBJ2-1|TRBD2|TRBV6-2/TRBV6-3
ASSYSTGRYNEQF
>TRBJ1-5|NA|TRBV12-3/TRBV12-4
ASNRQNQPQH
>TRBJ1-5|NA|TRBV19
ASSKGGLIQPQH
>TRBJ1-2|TRBD1|TRBV4-3
ASSQAEWDRGYGYT
>TRBJ1-1|TRBD1|TRBV30
AWKALGQPYTEAF
>TRBJ2-7|TRBD1|TRBV7-6
ASSSRTGGVYEQY
>TRBJ1-4|NA|TRBV27
ASSASTGRNEKLF
>TRBJ1-2|NA|TRBV2
ASSEVRGVGYT
>TRBJ1-2|TRBD1|TRBV14
ASSHRGTGGIYT
>TRBJ1-5|NA|TRBV20-1
SASKRWDTNQPQH
>TRBJ1-4|NA|TRBV30
AWRRWSILNEKLF
>TRBJ1-4|TRBD1|TRBV5-6
ASSPVRQGGREKLF
>TRBJ1-5|TRBD1|TRBV2
ASSVRGLQPQH
>TRBJ1-1|TRBD1|TRBV7-9
ASSLQGANEAF
>TRBJ2-3|NA|TRBV5-1
ASRKGAPGGAVDTQY
>TRBJ2-7|NA|TRBV4-2
ASSPMDSYEQY
>TRBJ1-1|TRBD1|TRBV11-2
ASSLDPGGFTEAF
>TRBJ2-2|NA|TRBV5-1
ASSFDTGELF
>TRBJ2-7|TRBD2|TRBV5-6
ASSWTGAGVDEQY
>TRBJ2-1|NA|TRBV4-2
ASSQGIGRGINEQF
>TRBJ1-3|NA|TRBV7-6
ASSLFFQGSSGNTIY
>TRBJ2-3|NA|TRBV7-9
ASSLTWVEGTDTQY
>TRBJ2-2|NA|TRBV6-6
ASSYLSGFNTGELF
>TRBJ1-2|NA|TRBV7-2
ASSLDRMYGYT
>TRBJ2-5|NA|TRBV3-1/TRBV3-2
ASSQDPGAGETQY
>TRBJ1-5|TRBD1|TRBV6-5
ASRGTVHSNQPQH
>TRBJ1-2|NA|TRBV23-1
ASRQPRTRYGYT
>TRBJ1-4|NA|TRBV4-2
ASSQYLDSATNEKLF
>TRBJ1-5|NA|TRBV3-1/TRBV3-2
ASSQQGGSNQPQH